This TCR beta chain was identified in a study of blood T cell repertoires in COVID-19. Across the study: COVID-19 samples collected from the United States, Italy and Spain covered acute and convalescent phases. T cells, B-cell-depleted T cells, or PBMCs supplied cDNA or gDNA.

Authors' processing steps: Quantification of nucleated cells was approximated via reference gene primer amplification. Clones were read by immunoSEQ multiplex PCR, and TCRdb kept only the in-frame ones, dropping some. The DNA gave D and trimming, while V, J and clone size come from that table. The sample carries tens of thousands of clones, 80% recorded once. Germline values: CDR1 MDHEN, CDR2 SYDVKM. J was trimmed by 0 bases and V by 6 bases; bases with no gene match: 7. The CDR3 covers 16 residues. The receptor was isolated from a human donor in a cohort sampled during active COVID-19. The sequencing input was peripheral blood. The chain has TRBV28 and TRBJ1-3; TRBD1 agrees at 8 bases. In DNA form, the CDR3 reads TGTGCCAGCAGCCATCCGGACAGGGCCTCTGGAAACACCATATATTTT. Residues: CASSHPDRASGNTIYF.